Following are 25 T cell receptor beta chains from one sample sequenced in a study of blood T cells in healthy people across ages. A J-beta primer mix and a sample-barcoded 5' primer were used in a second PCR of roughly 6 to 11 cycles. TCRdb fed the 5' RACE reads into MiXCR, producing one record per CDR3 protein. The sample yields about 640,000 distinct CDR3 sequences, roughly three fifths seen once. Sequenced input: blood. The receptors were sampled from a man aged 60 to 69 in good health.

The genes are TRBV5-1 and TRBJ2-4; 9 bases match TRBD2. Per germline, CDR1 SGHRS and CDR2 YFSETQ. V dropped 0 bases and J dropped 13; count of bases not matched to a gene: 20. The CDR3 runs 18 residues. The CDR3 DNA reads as TGCGCCAGCAGCTTGGCTGACACACGGGCTAGCGGGACGGGGGAGCAGTACTTC. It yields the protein CASSLADTRASGTGEQYF.

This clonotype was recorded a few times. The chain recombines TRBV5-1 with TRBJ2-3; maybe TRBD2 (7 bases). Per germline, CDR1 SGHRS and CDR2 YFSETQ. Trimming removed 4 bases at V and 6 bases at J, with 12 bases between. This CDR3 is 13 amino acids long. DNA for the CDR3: TGCGCCAGCAGCGGGGGGGCCGGGGATACGCAGTATTTT. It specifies CASSGGAGDTQYF.

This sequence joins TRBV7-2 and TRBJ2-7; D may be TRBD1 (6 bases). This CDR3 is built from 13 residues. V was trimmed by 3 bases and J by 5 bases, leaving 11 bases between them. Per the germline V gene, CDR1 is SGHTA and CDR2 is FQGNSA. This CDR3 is CASSFDRSDEQYF. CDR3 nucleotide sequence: TGTGCCAGCAGCTTCGACAGGTCCGACGAGCAGTACTTC. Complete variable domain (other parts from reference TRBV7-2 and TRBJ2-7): GAGVSQSPSNKVTEKGKDVELRCDPISGHTALYWYRQSLGQGLEFLIYFQGNSAPDKSGLPSDRFSAERTGGSVSTLTIQRTQQEDSAVYLCASSFDRSDEQYFGPGTRLTVT.

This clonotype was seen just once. CDR3 protein: CASSPGQGGAGYTF. The CDR3 region has the DNA TGCGCCAGCAGCCCGGGACAGGGAGGAGCGGGCTACACCTTC. V and J are TRBV5-1 and TRBJ1-2, with 9 positions matching TRBD1. Germline lookup yields CDR1 SGHRS and CDR2 YFSETQ. After removal of 4 bases from V and 8 bases from J, the junction contained 9 bases not matched to a gene. The CDR3 has 14 residues. Variable domain in full (rest from reference TRBV5-1 and TRBJ1-2): KAGVTQTPRYLIKTRGQQVTLSCSPISGHRSVSWYQQTPGQGLQFLFEYFSETQRNKGNFPGRFSGRQFSNSRSEMNVSTLELGDSALYLCASSPGQGGAGYTFGSGTRLTVV.

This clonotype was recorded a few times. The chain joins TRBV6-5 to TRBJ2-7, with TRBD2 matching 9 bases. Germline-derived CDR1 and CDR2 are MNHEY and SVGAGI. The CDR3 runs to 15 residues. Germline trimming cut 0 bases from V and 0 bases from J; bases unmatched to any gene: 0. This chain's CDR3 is CASSYSSGGSYEQYF. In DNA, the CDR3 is TGTGCCAGCAGTTACTCTAGCGGGGGCTCCTACGAGCAGTACTTC.

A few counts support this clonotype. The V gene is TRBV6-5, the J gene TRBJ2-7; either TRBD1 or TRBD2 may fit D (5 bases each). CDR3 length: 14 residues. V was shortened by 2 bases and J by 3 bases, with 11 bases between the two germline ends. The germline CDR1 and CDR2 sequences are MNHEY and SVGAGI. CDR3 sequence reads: CASSYREQDYEQYF. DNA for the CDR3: TGTGCCAGCAGTTACCGGGAACAGGACTACGAGCAGTACTTC.

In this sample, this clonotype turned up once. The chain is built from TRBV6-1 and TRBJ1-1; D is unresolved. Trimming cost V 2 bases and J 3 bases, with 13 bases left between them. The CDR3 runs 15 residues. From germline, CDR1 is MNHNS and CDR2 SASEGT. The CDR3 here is CASSEREAAYTEAFF. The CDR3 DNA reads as TGTGCCAGCAGTGAACGGGAGGCAGCCTACACTGAAGCTTTCTTT.

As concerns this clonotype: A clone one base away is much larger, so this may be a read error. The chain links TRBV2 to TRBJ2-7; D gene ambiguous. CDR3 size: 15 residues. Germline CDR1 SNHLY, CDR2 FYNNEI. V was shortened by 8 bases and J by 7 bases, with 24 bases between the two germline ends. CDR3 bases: TGTGCCAGCGTAGAAGCAGCCGGGTGGCACAATGAGCAGTACTTC. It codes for CASVEAAGWHNEQYF.

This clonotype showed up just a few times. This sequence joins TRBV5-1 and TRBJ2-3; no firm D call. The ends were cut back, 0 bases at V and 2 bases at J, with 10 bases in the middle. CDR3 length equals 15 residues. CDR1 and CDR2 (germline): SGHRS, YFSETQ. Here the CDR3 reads CASSLVAKTTDTQYF. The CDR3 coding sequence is TGCGCCAGCAGCTTGGTGGCTAAAACCACAGATACGCAGTATTTT.

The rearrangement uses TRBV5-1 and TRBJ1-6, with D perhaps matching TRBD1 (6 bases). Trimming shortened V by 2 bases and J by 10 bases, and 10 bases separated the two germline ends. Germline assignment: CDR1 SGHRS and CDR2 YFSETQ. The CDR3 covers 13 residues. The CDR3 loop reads CASSFLRGSPLHF. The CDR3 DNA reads TGCGCCAGCAGCTTCCTAAGGGGGTCACCCCTCCACTTT.

CDR3 region: CSARPDRGWGIQYF. Written as DNA, the CDR3 is TGCAGTGCTAGGCCGGACAGGGGCTGGGGCATTCAGTACTTC. V is TRBV20-1 and J is TRBJ2-4, with 9 bases identical to TRBD1. Germline V lookup: CDR1 DFQATT, CDR2 SNEGSKA (reference sequence). V trimming: 3 bases; J trimming: 9 bases; junction bases outside the gene matches: 9. The CDR3 runs to 14 residues.

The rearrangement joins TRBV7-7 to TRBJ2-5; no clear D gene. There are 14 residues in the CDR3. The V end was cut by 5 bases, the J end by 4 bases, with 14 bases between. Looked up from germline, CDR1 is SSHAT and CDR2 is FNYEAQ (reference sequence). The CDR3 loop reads CASSISLRRETQYF. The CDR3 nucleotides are TGTGCCAGCAGCATTAGCCTACGGCGAGAGACCCAGTACTTC.

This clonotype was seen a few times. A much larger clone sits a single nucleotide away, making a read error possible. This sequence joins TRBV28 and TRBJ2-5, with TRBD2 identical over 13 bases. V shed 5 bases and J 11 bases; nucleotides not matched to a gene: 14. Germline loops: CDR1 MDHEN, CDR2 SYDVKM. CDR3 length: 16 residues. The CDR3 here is CASSTPGLAGVNEQYF. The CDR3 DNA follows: TGTGCCAGCAGTACTCCAGGACTAGCGGGGGTCAATGAGCAGTACTTC.

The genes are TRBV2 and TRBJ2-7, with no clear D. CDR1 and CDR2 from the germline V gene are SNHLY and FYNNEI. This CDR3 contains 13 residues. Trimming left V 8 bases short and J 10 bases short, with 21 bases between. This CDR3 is CASRNLPQDAQYF. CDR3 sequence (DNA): TGTGCCAGCCGGAACCTCCCCCAAGACGCCCAGTACTTC. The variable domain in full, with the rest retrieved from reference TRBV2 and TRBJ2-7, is EPEVTQTPSHQVTQMGQEVILRCVPISNHLYFYWYRQILGQKVEFLVSFYNNEISEKSEIFDDQFSVERPDGSNFTLKIRSTKLEDSAMYFCASRNLPQDAQYFGPGTRLTVT.

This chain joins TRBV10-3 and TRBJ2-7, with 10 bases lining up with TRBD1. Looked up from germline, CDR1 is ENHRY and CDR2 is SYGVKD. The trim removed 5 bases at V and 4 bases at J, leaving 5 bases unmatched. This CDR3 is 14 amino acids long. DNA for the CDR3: TGTGCCATCAGTACGGGGGACAGGGGTTACGAGCAGTACTTC. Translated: CAISTGDRGYEQYF.

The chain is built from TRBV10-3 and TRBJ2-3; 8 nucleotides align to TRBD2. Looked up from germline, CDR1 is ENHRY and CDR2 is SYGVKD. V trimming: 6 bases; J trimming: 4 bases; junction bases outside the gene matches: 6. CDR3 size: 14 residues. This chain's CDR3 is CAIRAQLAADTQYF. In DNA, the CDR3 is TGTGCCATCAGAGCTCAACTAGCGGCAGATACGCAGTATTTT.

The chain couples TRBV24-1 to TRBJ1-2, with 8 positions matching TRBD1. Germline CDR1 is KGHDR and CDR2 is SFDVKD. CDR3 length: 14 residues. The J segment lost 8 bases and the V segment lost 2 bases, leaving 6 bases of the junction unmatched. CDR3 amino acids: CATSDSTGVNGYTF. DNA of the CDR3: TGTGCCACCAGTGATTCGACAGGGGTAAACGGCTACACCTTC.

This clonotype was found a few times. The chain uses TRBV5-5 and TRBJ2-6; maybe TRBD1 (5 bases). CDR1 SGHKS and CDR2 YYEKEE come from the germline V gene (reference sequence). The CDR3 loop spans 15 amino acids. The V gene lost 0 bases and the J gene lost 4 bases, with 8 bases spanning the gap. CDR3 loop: CASSLGGWGANVLTF. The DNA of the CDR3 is TGTGCCAGCAGCTTGGGGGGCTGGGGGGCCAACGTCCTGACTTTC.

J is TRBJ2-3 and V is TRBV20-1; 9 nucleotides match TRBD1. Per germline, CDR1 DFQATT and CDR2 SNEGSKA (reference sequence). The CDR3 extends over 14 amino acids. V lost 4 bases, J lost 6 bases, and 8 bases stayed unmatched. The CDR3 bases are TGCAGTGCTAATAAGGGACAGGGAGCGGATACGCAGTATTTT. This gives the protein CSANKGQGADTQYF.

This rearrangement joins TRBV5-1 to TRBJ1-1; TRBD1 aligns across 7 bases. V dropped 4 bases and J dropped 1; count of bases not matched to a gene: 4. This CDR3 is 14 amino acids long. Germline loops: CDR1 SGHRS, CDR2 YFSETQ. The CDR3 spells CASSTGTANTEAFF. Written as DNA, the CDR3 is TGCGCCAGCAGCACGGGGACAGCGAACACTGAAGCTTTCTTT. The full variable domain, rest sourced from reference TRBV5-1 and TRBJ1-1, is KAGVTQTPRYLIKTRGQQVTLSCSPISGHRSVSWYQQTPGQGLQFLFEYFSETQRNKGNFPGRFSGRQFSNSRSEMNVSTLELGDSALYLCASSTGTANTEAFFGQGTRLTVV.

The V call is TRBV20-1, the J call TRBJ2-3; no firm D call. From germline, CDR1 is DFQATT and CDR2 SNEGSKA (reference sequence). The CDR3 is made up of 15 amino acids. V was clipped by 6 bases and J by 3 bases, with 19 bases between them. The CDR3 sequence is CSAAGVAIWTDTQYF. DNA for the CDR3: TGCAGTGCAGCAGGCGTGGCGATTTGGACAGATACGCAGTATTTT.

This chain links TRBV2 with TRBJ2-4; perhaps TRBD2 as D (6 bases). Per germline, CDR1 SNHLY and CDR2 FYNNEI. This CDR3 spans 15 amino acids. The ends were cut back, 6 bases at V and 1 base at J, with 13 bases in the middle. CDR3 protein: CASRNSGGAKNIQYF. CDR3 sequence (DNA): TGTGCCAGCAGGAACAGCGGAGGGGCCAAAAACATTCAGTACTTC. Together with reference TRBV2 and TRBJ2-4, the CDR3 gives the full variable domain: EPEVTQTPSHQVTQMGQEVILRCVPISNHLYFYWYRQILGQKVEFLVSFYNNEISEKSEIFDDQFSVERPDGSNFTLKIRSTKLEDSAMYFCASRNSGGAKNIQYFGAGTRLSVL.

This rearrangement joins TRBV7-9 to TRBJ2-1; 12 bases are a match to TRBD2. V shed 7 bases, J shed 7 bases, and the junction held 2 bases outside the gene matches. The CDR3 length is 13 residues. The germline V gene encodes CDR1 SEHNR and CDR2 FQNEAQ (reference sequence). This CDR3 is CASIGLAGNEQFF. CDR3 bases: TGTGCCAGCATCGGACTAGCGGGGAATGAGCAGTTCTTC.

The CDR3 sequence is CASSDQGAYGYTF. As DNA, the CDR3 is TGTGCCAGCAGTGACCAGGGGGCATATGGCTACACCTTC. J is TRBJ1-2 and V is TRBV6-5; 8 bases fit TRBD1. This CDR3 region has 13 residues. Germline lookup yields CDR1 MNHEY and CDR2 SVGAGI. V was clipped by 5 bases and J by 5 bases; unmatched bases: 4.

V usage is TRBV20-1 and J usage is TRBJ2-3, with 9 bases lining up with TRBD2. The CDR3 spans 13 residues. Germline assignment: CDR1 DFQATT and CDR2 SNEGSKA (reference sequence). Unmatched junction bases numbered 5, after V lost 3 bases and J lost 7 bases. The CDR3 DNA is TGCAGTGCTAGCGGCGGGGGGGCAAATACGCAGTATTTT. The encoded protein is CSASGGGANTQYF.